A selection of T cell receptor beta chains follows, all from one sample in a study of blood T cell repertoires in COVID-19. Produced via immunoSEQ multiplex PCR; TCRdb's table is partial and in-frame only. The table includes about 360,000 clones, 80% to 90% detected once. Sequences were obtained from peripheral blood. The receptors here all came from a woman aged 55-70 years with COVID-19, enrolled during active disease. CDR3s leave out the opening cysteine and the closing phenylalanine or tryptophan. Each record gives: V gene, J gene, CDR3 protein.

V: TRBV6-5
J: TRBJ2-7
CDR3: ASSYRGGSDEQY

V: TRBV5-6
J: TRBJ1-3
CDR3: ASSSRDTSGNTIY

V: TRBV9
J: TRBJ2-1
CDR3: ASSGGTGDEQF

V: TRBV27
J: TRBJ1-1
CDR3: ASCSTGGTEAF

V: TRBV5-4
J: TRBJ2-1
CDR3: ASSLVSGPHNEQF

V: TRBV29-1
J: TRBJ1-1
CDR3: SVSGGWGTEAF

V: TRBV5-1
J: TRBJ2-3
CDR3: ASSLSQAWGAGTDTQY

V: TRBV6-1
J: TRBJ1-2
CDR3: ASSYIQGYGYT

V: TRBV19
J: TRBJ1-2
CDR3: ASSPGTGYGYT

V: TRBV2
J: TRBJ2-3
CDR3: ASSQTGSTDTQY

V: TRBV6-2/TRBV6-3
J: TRBJ1-2
CDR3: ASSPQGANYGYT

V: TRBV7-9
J: TRBJ2-2
CDR3: ASSLGGTGELF

V: TRBV12-5
J: TRBJ1-1
CDR3: ASGLLSAEWTEAF

V: TRBV4-1
J: TRBJ2-7
CDR3: ASSQARGAGGLSYEQY

V: TRBV19
J: TRBJ1-4
CDR3: ASKLQGATNEKLF

V: TRBV4-1
J: TRBJ1-3
CDR3: ASSQVAGNGNTIY

V: TRBV9
J: TRBJ1-1
CDR3: ASSVTPGVGMNTEAF

V: TRBV7-9
J: TRBJ1-2
CDR3: ASSFGAAPGYT

V: TRBV5-1
J: TRBJ2-7
CDR3: ASSFPGFAGADDALMEQY

V: TRBV7-6
J: TRBJ2-7
CDR3: ASSPQAAGQKDEQY

V: TRBV14
J: TRBJ2-5
CDR3: ASSQGVLGPGETQY

V: TRBV19
J: TRBJ1-5
CDR3: ASSARGEDQPQH

V: TRBV4-2
J: TRBJ1-3
CDR3: ASSQDIRELSSGNTIY

V: TRBV4-2
J: TRBJ2-7
CDR3: ASSQTTQGNPHEQY

V: TRBV19
J: TRBJ2-1
CDR3: ASSTASSGAYNEQF

V: TRBV29-1
J: TRBJ1-1
CDR3: SVDAGGGNTEAF

V: TRBV7-9
J: TRBJ1-4
CDR3: ASREGTGGGPNEKLF

V: TRBV19
J: TRBJ1-5
CDR3: ASTETLSNQPQH

V: TRBV9
J: TRBJ2-7
CDR3: ASSVGGQGPFEQY

V: TRBV7-9
J: TRBJ2-7
CDR3: ASSFRQGSAYEQY

V: TRBV27
J: TRBJ1-5
CDR3: ASSLNYRDQPQH

V: TRBV14
J: TRBJ2-5
CDR3: ASSRGLQETQY

V: TRBV5-1
J: TRBJ1-1
CDR3: ASRTTGGAEAF

V: TRBV30
J: TRBJ1-3
CDR3: AWSVRQTSGNTIY

V: TRBV7-3
J: TRBJ1-1
CDR3: ASSRGRDTEAF

V: TRBV7-6
J: TRBJ2-7
CDR3: ASSSIRDRPYEQY

V: TRBV5-5
J: TRBJ2-2
CDR3: ASRLYRGTGELF

V: TRBV29-1
J: TRBJ1-2
CDR3: SVLPQTDPVRYGYT

V: TRBV29-1
J: TRBJ2-1
CDR3: SGWGLASNNEQF

V: TRBV4-3
J: TRBJ1-2
CDR3: ASSPGTPGHGYT

V: TRBV27
J: TRBJ2-1
CDR3: ASSLWGGGLNEQF

V: TRBV5-1
J: TRBJ2-7
CDR3: ASSVDRGRYEQY

V: TRBV7-2
J: TRBJ2-5
CDR3: ASSFQRGGQETQY

V: TRBV18
J: TRBJ2-1
CDR3: ASSPAGTSGYNEQF

V: TRBV7-2
J: TRBJ2-4
CDR3: ASSSSGGGARYIQY

V: TRBV6-5
J: TRBJ2-1
CDR3: ASSYSGVVVYNEQF

V: TRBV3-1/TRBV3-2
J: TRBJ1-1
CDR3: ASSPRGGNTEAF

V: TRBV19
J: TRBJ1-1
CDR3: ASSLRQGSWITEAF

V: TRBV3-1/TRBV3-2
J: TRBJ1-1
CDR3: ASSQVRVRQGDTEAF

V: TRBV5-1
J: TRBJ2-3
CDR3: ASSGIAGASTDTQY

V: TRBV9
J: TRBJ1-2
CDR3: ASGRGDYGYT

V: TRBV14
J: TRBJ1-2
CDR3: ASSPLDRNYGYT

V: TRBV3-1/TRBV3-2
J: TRBJ1-4
CDR3: ASSGEGEKLF

V: TRBV7-9
J: TRBJ2-3
CDR3: ASSIPGLPDTQY

V: TRBV18
J: TRBJ2-7
CDR3: ASSPPPRMGSWEQY